This T cell receptor (beta chain) appears in the sequencing data of a study of T-cell reconstitution after alpha-beta-depleted transplantation in children. This clonotype was observed at least ten times. Germline V gene lookup returns CDR1 MNHEY and CDR2 SVGEGT. The V gene lost 4 bases and the J gene lost 0 bases, with 7 bases spanning the gap. The CDR3 is 13 residues long. TCRbeta library preparation incorporated unique molecular identifiers. TCRdb fed the PCR reads into MiXCR, producing one record per CDR3 protein. The repertoire has around 380,000 distinct CDR3 sequences, 11% of them found once; the top ten carry approximately 5%.

The sequence was collected from a human donor who donated a stem cell graft to a child with acute myeloid leukemia. The sample was PBMCs from the stem cell graft donor, taken from the stem cell graft. The rearrangement joins TRBV6-2 or TRBV6-3 to TRBJ2-7; no definite D call. This CDR3 reads CASSFLRSYEQYF. In DNA form, the CDR3 reads TGTGCCAGCAGTTTCCTACGCTCCTACGAGCAGTACTTC.